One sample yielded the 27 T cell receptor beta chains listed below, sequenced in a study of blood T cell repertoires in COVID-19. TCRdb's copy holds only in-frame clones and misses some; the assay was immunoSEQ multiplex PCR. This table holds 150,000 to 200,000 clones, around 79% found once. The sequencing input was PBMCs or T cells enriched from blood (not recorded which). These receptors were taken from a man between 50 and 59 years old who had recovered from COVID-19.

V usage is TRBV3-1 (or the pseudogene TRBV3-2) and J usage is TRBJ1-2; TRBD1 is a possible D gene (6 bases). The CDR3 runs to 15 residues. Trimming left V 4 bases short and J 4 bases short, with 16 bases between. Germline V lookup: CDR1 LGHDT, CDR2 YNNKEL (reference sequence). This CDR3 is CASSPWGGPRYGYTF. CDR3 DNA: TGTGCCAGCAGCCCCTGGGGGGGGCCCCGCTATGGCTACACCTTC.

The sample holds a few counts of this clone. DNA for the CDR3: TGCGCCAGCAGCTTCCATAATCTATCCCACGCCTACGAGCAGTACTTC. Encoded protein: CASSFHNLSHAYEQYF. This chain links TRBV5-1 with TRBJ2-7; the D is unclear. Looked up from germline, CDR1 is SGHRS and CDR2 is YFSETQ. The CDR3 is 16 amino acids. V lost 2 bases and J lost 2, with 17 bases in between.

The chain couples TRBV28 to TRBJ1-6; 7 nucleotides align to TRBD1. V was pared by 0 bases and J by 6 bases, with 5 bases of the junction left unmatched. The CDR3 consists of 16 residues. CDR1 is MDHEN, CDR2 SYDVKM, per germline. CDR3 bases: TGTGCCAGCAGTTTATGGGAAGGGACAGTTAATTCACCCCTCCACTTT. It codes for CASSLWEGTVNSPLHF. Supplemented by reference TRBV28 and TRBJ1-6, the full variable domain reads DVKVTQSSRYLVKRTGEKVFLECVQDMDHENMFWYRQDPGLGLRLIYFSYDVKMKEKGDIPEGYSVSREKKERFSLILESASTNQTSMYLCASSLWEGTVNSPLHFGNGTRLTVT.

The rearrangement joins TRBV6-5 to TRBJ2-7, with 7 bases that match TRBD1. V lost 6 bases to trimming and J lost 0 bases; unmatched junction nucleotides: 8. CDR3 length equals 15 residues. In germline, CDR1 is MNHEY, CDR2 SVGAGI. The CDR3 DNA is TGTGCCAGCAGCCCGAGACAGGGTTTCTCCTACGAGCAGTACTTC. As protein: CASSPRQGFSYEQYF.

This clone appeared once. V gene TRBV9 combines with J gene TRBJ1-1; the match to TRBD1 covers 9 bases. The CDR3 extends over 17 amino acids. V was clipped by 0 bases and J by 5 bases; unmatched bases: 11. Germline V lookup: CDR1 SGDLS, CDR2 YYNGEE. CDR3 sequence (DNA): TGTGCCAGCAGCGTAGCTCCCGGGACAGGGCCGAGAACTGAAGCTTTCTTT. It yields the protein CASSVAPGTGPRTEAFF.

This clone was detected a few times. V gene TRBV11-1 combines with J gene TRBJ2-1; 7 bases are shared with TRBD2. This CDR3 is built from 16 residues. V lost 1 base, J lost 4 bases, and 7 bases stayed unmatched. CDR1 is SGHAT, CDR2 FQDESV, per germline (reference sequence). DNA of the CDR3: TGTGCCAGCAGCTTAGTGGCGAGCGGGATATACAATGAGCAGTTCTTC. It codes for CASSLVASGIYNEQFF.

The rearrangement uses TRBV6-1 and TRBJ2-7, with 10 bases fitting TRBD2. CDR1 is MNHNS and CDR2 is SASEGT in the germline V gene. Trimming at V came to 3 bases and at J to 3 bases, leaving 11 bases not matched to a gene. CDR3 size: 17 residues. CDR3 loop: CASSDYLAGVPIYEQYF. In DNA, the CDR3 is TGTGCCAGCAGTGATTACCTAGCGGGAGTCCCTATCTACGAGCAGTACTTC.

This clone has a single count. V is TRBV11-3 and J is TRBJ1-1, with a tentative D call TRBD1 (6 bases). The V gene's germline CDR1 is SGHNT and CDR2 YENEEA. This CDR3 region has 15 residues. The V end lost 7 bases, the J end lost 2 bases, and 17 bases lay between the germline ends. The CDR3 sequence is CASTRWTAVNTEAFF. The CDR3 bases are TGTGCCAGCACCCGCTGGACAGCCGTTAACACTGAAGCTTTCTTT.

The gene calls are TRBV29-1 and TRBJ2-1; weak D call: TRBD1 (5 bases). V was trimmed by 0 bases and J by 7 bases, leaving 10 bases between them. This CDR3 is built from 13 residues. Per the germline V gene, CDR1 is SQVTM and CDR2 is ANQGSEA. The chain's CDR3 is CSVEDPGWNEQFF. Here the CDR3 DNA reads TGCAGCGTTGAAGACCCAGGGTGGAATGAGCAGTTCTTC.

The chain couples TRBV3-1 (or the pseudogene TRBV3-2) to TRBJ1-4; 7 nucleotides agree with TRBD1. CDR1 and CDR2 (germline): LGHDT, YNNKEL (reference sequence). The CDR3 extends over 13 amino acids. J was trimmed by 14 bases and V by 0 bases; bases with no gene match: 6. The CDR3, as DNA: TGTGCCAGCAGCCAAGAGGAGGGGGCTAGCCTGTTTTTT. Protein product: CASSQEEGASLFF.

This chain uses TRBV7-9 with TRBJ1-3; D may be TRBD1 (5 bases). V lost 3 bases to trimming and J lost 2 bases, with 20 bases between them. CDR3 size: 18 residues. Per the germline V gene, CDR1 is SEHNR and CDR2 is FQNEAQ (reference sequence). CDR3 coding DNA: TGTGCCAGCAGCTTTAAGGGGCGAGGACACGGCACTGGAAACACCATATATTTT. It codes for CASSFKGRGHGTGNTIYF.

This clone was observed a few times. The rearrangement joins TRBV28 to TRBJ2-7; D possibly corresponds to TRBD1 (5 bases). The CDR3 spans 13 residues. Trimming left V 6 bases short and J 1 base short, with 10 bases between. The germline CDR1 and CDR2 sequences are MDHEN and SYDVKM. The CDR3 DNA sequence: TGTGCCAGCAGAGGGGCAGGGTCCTACGAGCAGTACTTC. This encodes CASRGAGSYEQYF. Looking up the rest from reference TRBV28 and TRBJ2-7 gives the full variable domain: DVKVTQSSRYLVKRTGEKVFLECVQDMDHENMFWYRQDPGLGLRLIYFSYDVKMKEKGDIPEGYSVSREKKERFSLILESASTNQTSMYLCASRGAGSYEQYFGPGTRLTVT.

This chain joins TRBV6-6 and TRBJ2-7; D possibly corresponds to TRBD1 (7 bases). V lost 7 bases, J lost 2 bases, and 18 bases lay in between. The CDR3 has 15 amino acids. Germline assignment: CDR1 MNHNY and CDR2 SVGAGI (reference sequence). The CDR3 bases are TGTGCCAGCAACCCTGAGCAGGGGGGTCCCTACGAGCAGTACTTC. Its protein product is CASNPEQGGPYEQYF.

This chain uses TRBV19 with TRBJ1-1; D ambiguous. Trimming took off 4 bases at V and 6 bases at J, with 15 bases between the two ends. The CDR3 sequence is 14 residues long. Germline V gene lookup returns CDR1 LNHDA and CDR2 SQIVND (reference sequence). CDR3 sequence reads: CASSTRGGFSEAFF. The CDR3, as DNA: TGTGCCAGTAGTACGCGGGGTGGGTTCTCTGAAGCTTTCTTT.

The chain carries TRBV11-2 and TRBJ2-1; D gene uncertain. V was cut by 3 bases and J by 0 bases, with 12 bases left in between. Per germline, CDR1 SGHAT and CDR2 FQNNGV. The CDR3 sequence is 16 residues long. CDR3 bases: TGTGCCAGCAGCTTTAAAACGGCTAGCTCCTACAATGAGCAGTTCTTC. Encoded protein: CASSFKTASSYNEQFF.

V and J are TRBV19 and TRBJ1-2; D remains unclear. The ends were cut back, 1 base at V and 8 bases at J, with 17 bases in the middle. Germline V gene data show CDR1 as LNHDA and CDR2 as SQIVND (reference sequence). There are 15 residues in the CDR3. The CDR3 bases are TGTGCCAGTAGTATAGTTGGTGACGGGAAATACGGCTACACCTTC. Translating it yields CASSIVGDGKYGYTF.

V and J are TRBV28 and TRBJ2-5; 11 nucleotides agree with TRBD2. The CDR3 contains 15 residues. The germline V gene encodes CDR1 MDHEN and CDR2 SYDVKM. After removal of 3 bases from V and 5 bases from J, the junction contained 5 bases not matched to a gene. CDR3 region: CASSFLAGGRETQYF. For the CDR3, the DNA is TGTGCCAGCAGTTTCCTAGCGGGGGGAAGGGAGACCCAGTACTTC. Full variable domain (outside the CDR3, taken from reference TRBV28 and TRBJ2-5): DVKVTQSSRYLVKRTGEKVFLECVQDMDHENMFWYRQDPGLGLRLIYFSYDVKMKEKGDIPEGYSVSREKKERFSLILESASTNQTSMYLCASSFLAGGRETQYFGPGTRLLVL.

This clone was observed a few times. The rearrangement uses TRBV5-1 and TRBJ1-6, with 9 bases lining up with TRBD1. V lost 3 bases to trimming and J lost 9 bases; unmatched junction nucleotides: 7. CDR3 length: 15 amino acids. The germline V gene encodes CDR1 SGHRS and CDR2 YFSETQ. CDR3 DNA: TGCGCCAGCAGCTCTAACCGGGGACAGGGTTCACCCCTCCACTTT. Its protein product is CASSSNRGQGSPLHF.

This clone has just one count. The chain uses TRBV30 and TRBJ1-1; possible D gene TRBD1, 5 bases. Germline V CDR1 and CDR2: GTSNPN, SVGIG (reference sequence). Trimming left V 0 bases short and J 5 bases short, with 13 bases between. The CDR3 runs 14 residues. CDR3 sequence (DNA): TGTGCCTGGAGTGTACGACAGATGGGAACTGAAGCTTTCTTT. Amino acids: CAWSVRQMGTEAFF.

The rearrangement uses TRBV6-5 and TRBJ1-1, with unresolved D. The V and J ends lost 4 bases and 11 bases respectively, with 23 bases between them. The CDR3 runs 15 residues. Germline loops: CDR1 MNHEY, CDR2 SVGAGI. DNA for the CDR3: TGTGCCAGCAGTTTGAAGGTAGAAGGCTACCGCGGGGCTTTCTTT. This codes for CASSLKVEGYRGAFF.

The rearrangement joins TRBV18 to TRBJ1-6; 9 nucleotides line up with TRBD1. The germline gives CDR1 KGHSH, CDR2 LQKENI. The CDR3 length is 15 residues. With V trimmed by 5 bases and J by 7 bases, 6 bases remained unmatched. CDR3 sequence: CASSAGTGTNSPLHF. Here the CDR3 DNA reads TGTGCCAGCTCAGCCGGGACAGGGACAAATTCACCCCTCCACTTT.

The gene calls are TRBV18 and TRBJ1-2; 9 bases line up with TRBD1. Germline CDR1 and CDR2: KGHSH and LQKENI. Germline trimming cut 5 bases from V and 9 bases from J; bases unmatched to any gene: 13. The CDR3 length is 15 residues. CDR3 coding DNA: TGTGCCAGCTCAACAACGCGGGGACAGGGCATTCGCTACACCTTC. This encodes CASSTTRGQGIRYTF.

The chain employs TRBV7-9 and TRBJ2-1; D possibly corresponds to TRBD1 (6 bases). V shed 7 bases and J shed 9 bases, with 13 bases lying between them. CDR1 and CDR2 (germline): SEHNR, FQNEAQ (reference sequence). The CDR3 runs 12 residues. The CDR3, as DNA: TGTGCCAGCACGACAGGTGTGGCTGAGCAGTTCTTC. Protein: CASTTGVAEQFF.

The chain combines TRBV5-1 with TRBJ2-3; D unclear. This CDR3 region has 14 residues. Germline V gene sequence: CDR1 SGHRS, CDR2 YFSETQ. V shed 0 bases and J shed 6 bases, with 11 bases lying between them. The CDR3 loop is CASSLASPADTQYF. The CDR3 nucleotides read TGCGCCAGCAGCTTGGCAAGTCCCGCGGATACGCAGTATTTT.

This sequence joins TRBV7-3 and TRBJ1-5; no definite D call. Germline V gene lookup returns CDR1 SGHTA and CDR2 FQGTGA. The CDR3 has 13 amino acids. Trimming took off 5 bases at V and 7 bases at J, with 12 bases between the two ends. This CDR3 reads CASSPGIGQPQHF. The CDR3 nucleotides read TGTGCCAGCAGCCCAGGCATTGGGCAGCCCCAGCATTTT.

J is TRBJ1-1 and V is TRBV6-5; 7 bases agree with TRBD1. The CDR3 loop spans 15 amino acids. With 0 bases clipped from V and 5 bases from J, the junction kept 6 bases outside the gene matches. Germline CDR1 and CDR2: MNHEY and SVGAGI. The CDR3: CASSYSQGWRTEAFF. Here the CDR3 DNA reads TGTGCCAGCAGTTACTCACAGGGGTGGAGAACTGAAGCTTTCTTT.

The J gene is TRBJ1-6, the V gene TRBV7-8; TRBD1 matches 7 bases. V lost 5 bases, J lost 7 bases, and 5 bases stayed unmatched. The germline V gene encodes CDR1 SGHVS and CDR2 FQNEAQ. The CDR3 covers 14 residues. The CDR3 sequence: CASSQGQWNSPLHF. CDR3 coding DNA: TGTGCCAGCAGCCAGGGACAGTGGAATTCACCCCTCCACTTT.